The 11 T cell receptor beta chains presented below share a single source sample, sequenced in a study of T cells after yellow fever vaccination. Each CDR3 protein is one row after TCRdb ran MiXCR on the 5' RACE reads. Here the sample spans about 320,000 distinct CDR3 sequences, approximately 4.5% being singletons. This material consisted of PBMCs, taken 15 days after the yellow fever booster vaccination. These receptors were collected from a man between 18 and 35 years old who received the YFV17D yellow fever vaccine.

The CDR3 protein is CASSSGELNQPQHF. The DNA of the CDR3 is TGCGCCAGCAGCTCCGGAGAGTTGAATCAGCCCCAGCATTTT. V usage is TRBV4-1 and J usage is TRBJ1-5; D remains unclear. V was shortened by 5 bases and J by 4 bases, with 12 bases between the two germline ends. Germline V lookup: CDR1 MGHRA, CDR2 YSYEKL. The CDR3 totals 14 residues.

CDR3 sequence reads: CATFRGAAYEQYF. As DNA, the CDR3 is TGTGCCACCTTTCGGGGGGCCGCCTACGAGCAGTACTTC. The V gene is TRBV24-1, the J gene TRBJ2-7; tentative D call: TRBD2 (7 bases). V lost 9 bases and J 2 bases, leaving 13 bases between the germline ends. Germline V CDR1 and CDR2: KGHDR, SFDVKD. The CDR3 sequence is 13 residues long.

Ten or more counts support this clonotype. The chain combines TRBV7-3 with TRBJ2-1; perhaps TRBD2 as D (5 bases). This CDR3 is built from 15 residues. The V gene's germline CDR1 is SGHTA and CDR2 FQGTGA. Trimming stripped 1 base from V and 6 bases from J, with 13 bases between. The CDR3, as DNA: TGTGCCAGCAGCTTAATCCTAGCCTGGGGCAATGAGCAGTTCTTC. This gives the protein CASSLILAWGNEQFF.

The table lists this clonotype with many counts. The V and J genes are TRBV4-3 and TRBJ1-6; D ambiguous. Trimming removed 4 bases from V and 7 bases from J, with 17 bases in between. Per germline, CDR1 LGHNA and CDR2 YSLEER. This CDR3 contains 16 residues. The DNA for the CDR3 is TGCGCCAGCAGCCTATCATGGACCGGTACGAATTCACCCCTCCACTTT. Protein product: CASSLSWTGTNSPLHF.

This clonotype was seen many times. The gene calls are TRBV6-5 and TRBJ1-5; D remains ambiguous. The germline V and J ends were trimmed by 4 bases and 9 bases, with 10 bases remaining between them. Germline-derived CDR1 and CDR2 are MNHEY and SVGAGI. The CDR3 consists of 12 residues. CDR3 DNA sequence: TGTGCCAGCAGTTCACGGGGTGGGCCCCAGCATTTT. It is translated as CASSSRGGPQHF.

This clonotype has ten or more counts. V is TRBV5-1 and J is TRBJ2-3; maybe TRBD2 (5 bases). CDR1 is SGHRS and CDR2 is YFSETQ in the germline V gene. The ends were cut back, 4 bases at V and 2 bases at J, with 23 bases in the middle. The CDR3 spans 18 residues. DNA of the CDR3: TGCGCCAGCAGCCCTCGATCTGGGTGGAGGCTTATCACAGATACGCAGTATTTT. Protein product: CASSPRSGWRLITDTQYF.

This clonotype was picked up a small number of times. The chain is built from TRBV20-1 and TRBJ2-5; TRBD2 matches 11 bases. Germline V gene data show CDR1 as DFQATT and CDR2 as SNEGSKA (reference sequence). The CDR3 is made up of 15 amino acids. V lost 0 bases and J lost 4; bases outside the gene matches: 4. Written as DNA, the CDR3 is TGCAGTGCTAGAGATCCGCTAGCGGGGGGAGAGACCCAGTACTTC. Translating it yields CSARDPLAGGETQYF.

This clonotype was seen at least ten times. The rearrangement uses TRBV20-1 and TRBJ2-1, with 11 bases matching TRBD2. CDR1 and CDR2 (germline): DFQATT, SNEGSKA (reference sequence). V trimming: 1 base; J trimming: 3 bases; junction bases outside the gene matches: 5. There are 16 residues in the CDR3. The CDR3 sequence: CSARGLLAGGYNEQFF. CDR3 in DNA: TGCAGTGCTAGAGGCCTCCTAGCGGGGGGCTACAATGAGCAGTTCTTC.

This clonotype has just a few counts. The rearrangement joins TRBV5-1 to TRBJ2-1; D might be TRBD2 (7 bases). Trimming took off 0 bases at V and 9 bases at J, with 16 bases between the two ends. CDR1 SGHRS and CDR2 YFSETQ come from the germline V gene. CDR3 length equals 15 residues. The CDR3 loop is CASSLVPGGPGEQFF. CDR3 coding DNA: TGCGCCAGCAGCTTGGTTCCGGGGGGCCCAGGTGAGCAGTTCTTC.

This clonotype was seen a handful of times. This sequence joins TRBV12-3 or TRBV12-4 and TRBJ1-3, with a weak D call TRBD1 (6 bases). Trimming took off 2 bases at V and 4 bases at J, with 12 bases between the two ends. The CDR3 totals 15 residues. The CDR3 DNA reads as TGTGCCAGCAGTTTAAGGGGGGTGAGGGGAAACACCATATATTTT. Its translation: CASSLRGVRGNTIYF.

This rearrangement joins TRBV19 to TRBJ2-7, with 8 bases aligning to TRBD1. The CDR3 extends over 15 amino acids. Germline trimming cut 8 bases from V and 2 bases from J; bases unmatched to any gene: 11. Germline V gives CDR1 LNHDA, CDR2 SQIVND (reference sequence). This CDR3 is CASSPGQGPAYEQYV. The CDR3 bases are TGTGCCAGTTCACCTGGACAGGGACCTGCCTACGAGCAGTACGTC.